This TCR beta chain was obtained from a study of regulatory and conventional T cells in breast cancer (dated by TCRdb to about 2015). Libraries came from PCR. Sequenced using an Illumina MiSeq. TCRdb applied fastp at Q25 and MiXCR to the public reads, then kept only in-frame beta chains. A single entry per CDR3 protein holds the most common genes and DNA from its merged rows. The sample includes roughly 16,000 distinct CDR3 sequences, with 30% to 35% observed a single time. Together, the top ten hold 1.6% of the sample. For this clonotype: Its antigen remains unidentified. Base qualities are missing; no much larger clone stands one base away.

A distance of 9 bases separates the germline ends of V and J, which lose 5 bases and 7 bases respectively. CDR1 and CDR2 were assigned from the germline V gene (reference sequence) as SEHNR and FQNEAQ. Including cysteine and phenylalanine, the CDR3 has 12 amino acids. The sequence is cut down to CDR3 DNA, 36 bases in frame from base 1. The material sequenced was conventional T cells from blood. The rearranged segments are TRBV7-9 and TRBJ2-1, with no D gene named confidently. The receptor was isolated from a female donor in good health. The nucleotides read TGTGCCAGCAGCCGCAATGAAAATGAGCAGTTCTTC. The encoded protein is CASSRNENEQFF.